The T cell receptor beta chain described here comes from a study of blood T cell repertoires in COVID-19. Study information: Acute-phase and convalescent COVID-19 samples originated in the United States, Italy and Spain. T cells, B-cell-depleted T cells, or PBMCs supplied cDNA or gDNA.

The V end was cut by 7 bases, the J end by 3 bases, with 16 bases between. There are 15 residues in the CDR3. Per the germline V gene, CDR1 is MNHEY and CDR2 is SMNVEV (reference sequence). In the authors' methods: Estimation of nucleated cell counts was performed using reference gene primer amplification. The method was immunoSEQ multiplex PCR; TCRdb's version includes in-frame clones alone and lacks a portion of them. V and J calls and clone size are as listed in that table; D and trimming were resolved from the DNA. The table shows 150,000 to 180,000 clones, with about 79% occurring only once. The source is a woman aged 60-70 years with acute or convalescent COVID-19. The J gene is TRBJ1-5, the V gene TRBV27; D not resolved. Sequenced: peripheral blood. The CDR3 spells CASNCRELPNQPQHF. CDR3 in DNA: TGTGCCAGCAACTGCCGGGAGCTACCCAATCAGCCCCAGCATTTT.